This paragraph covers one T cell receptor (beta chain) sequence. The antigen is not known. Method: immunoSEQ multiplex PCR; TCRdb's copy keeps in-frame clones and lacks some. This sample carries about 74,000 clones, 84% of them seen once, and the ten largest clones take roughly 2%. This record belongs to a study of OX40 agonist ivuxolimab in advanced cancers. Study results and caveats: Among the lowest levels of clonal expansion were found in partial responders at 0.1-3.0 mg/kg.

V gave up 3 bases and J gave up 0 bases, with 17 bases separating them. This CDR3 is built from 17 residues. The germline V gene encodes CDR1 MDHEN and CDR2 SYDVKM. This sample comprised CD4+ or CD8+ T cells sorted from blood, obtained in a trial of the OX40 agonist ivuxolimab. The sequence was collected from an adult with an advanced solid tumor such as melanoma, head and neck, liver or kidney cancer. V is TRBV28 and J is TRBJ2-5; perhaps TRBD2 as D (6 bases). DNA for the CDR3: TGTGCCAGCAGTTTTGGAAAAATAGCGGCGTACCAAGAGACCCAGTACTTC. Its translation is CASSFGKIAAYQETQYF.